This T cell receptor (beta chain) derives from a study of human T cells and chemical hapten exposure. Whole-study findings and limits: Because all patients had alopecia, their immune responses might differ from healthy ones. After DPC sensitization, TCRs above 1 in 1000 frequency showed no change.

This clonotype has at least ten counts. Its antigen is unknown. Time point of the sample: patch test 2, 6 weeks after DPC sensitization. Treatment specified: therapeutic diphenylcyclopropenone sensitization with weekly scalp DPC. The germline gives CDR1 LNHDA, CDR2 SQIVND (reference sequence). The J segment lost 3 bases and the V segment lost 6 bases, leaving 2 bases of the junction unmatched. CDR3 length: 14 residues. Attachment of unique molecular identifiers to individual cDNA molecules was performed in the library. MiXCR, applied by TCRdb to the RACE reads, yields one record per CDR3 protein. The table lists fewer than 150,000 distinct CDR3 sequences, 12% of them singletons.

Material: whole blood, obtained in connection with sensitization to the hapten diphenylcyclopropenone (DPC). The TCR comes from a woman aged 45-59 years with alopecia areata. Some clones in this sample may be carry-over from other donors' samples. V usage is TRBV19 and J usage is TRBJ2-1, with 10 bases matching TRBD2. CDR3 amino acids: CASRLAGVYNEQFF. CDR3 bases: TGTGCCAGTAGGCTAGCGGGAGTCTACAATGAGCAGTTCTTC.